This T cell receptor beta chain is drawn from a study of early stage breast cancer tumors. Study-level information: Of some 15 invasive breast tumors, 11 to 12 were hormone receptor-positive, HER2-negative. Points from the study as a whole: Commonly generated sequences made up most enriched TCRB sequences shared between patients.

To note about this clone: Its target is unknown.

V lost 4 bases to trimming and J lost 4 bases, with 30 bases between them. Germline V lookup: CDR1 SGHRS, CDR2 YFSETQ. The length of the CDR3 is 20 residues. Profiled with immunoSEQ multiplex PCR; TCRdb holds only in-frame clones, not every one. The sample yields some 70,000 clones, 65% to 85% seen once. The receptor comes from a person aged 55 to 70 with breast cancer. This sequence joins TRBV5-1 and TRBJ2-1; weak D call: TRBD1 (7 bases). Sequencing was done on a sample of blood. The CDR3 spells CASSTPLVGGQGGIYNEQFF. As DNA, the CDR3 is TGCGCCAGCAGCACCCCGCTGGTAGGGGGGCAGGGGGGCATATACAATGAGCAGTTCTTC.